The clone carrying this TCR beta chain came up once. Germline trimming cut 4 bases from V and 0 bases from J; bases unmatched to any gene: 7. Germline assignment: CDR1 KGHDR and CDR2 SFDVKD. This CDR3 spans 17 amino acids. The data were obtained in a study of glioma-infiltrating T cells. Amplification of TCR alpha and beta CDR3 regions from RNA used iRepertoire nested multiplex PCR. In TCRdb, the multiplex PCR reads were re-called with MiXCR into one record per CDR3 protein. Altogether about 130,000 distinct CDR3 sequences are present, about 25% being singletons, with the ten largest covering about 30%.

This chain joins TRBV24-1 and TRBJ2-1; 8 bases are a match to TRBD1. The specimen was glioma tissue, nonneoplastic brain tissue, or PBMCs (not recorded which). This TCR derives from a human donor with low-grade glioma or glioblastoma, undergoing nonglioma brain surgery, or in good health (not recorded which). In DNA form, the CDR3 reads TGTGCCACCAGTGAAACGACAGGGGCCCTCTCCTACAATGAGCAGTTCTTC. It codes for CATSETTGALSYNEQFF.